This T cell receptor (beta chain) originates from a study of Ad26.COV2.S vaccination and SARS-CoV-2 variants. Study-wide context: Donor participated within the Ad26.COV2.S arm of the COV1001 trial.

The germline V gene encodes CDR1 GTSNPN and CDR2 SVGIG (reference sequence). Trimming pared 5 bases from V and 1 base from J, leaving 5 bases between. The CDR3 sequence is 11 residues long. Treatment in this sample: 19 received Ad26.COV2.S at low or high dose, single or two shots; several received placebo; per-sample allocation not given. After the first vaccine or placebo injection, samples were drawn on day 63. Using immunoSEQ multiplex PCR, the repertoire was profiled, and TCRdb retains in-frame clones only, with some absent. This sample has around 370,000 clones, with roughly 84% found just once.

The source is a person between 18 and 65 years old who received the Ad26.COV2.S COVID-19 vaccine or a placebo. The chain combines TRBV30 with TRBJ2-5; D is undetermined. The sequences come from peripheral blood, collected in a trial of Ad26.COV2.S vaccine versus placebo. Written as DNA, the CDR3 is TGTGCCTGGGCCCCCCAAGAGACCCAGTACTTC. It codes for CAWAPQETQYF.